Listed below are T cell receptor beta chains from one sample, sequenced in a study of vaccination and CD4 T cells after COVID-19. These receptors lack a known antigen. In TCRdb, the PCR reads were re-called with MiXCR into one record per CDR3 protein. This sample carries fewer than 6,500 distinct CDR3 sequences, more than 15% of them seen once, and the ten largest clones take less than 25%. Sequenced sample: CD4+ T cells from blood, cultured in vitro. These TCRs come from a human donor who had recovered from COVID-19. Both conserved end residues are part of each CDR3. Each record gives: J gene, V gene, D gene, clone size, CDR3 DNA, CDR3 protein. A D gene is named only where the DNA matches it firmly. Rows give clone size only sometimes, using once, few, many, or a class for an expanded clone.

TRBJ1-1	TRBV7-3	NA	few	TGTGCCAGCAGCTTATCCGGGACCCTCAACACTGAAGCTTTCTTT	CASSLSGTLNTEAFF
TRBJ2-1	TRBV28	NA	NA	TGTGCCAGCAGTTTTTGGGCAGGCTACAATGAGCAGTTCTTC	CASSFWAGYNEQFF
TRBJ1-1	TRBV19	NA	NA	TGTGCCAGTAGTACCCAGTTGAACACTGAAGCTTTCTTT	CASSTQLNTEAFF
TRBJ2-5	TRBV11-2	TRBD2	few	TGTGCCAGCACCCGGGACTACGGGGAGACCCAGTACTTC	CASTRDYGETQYF
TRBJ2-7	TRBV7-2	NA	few	TGTGCCAGCAGCTTACGGGGGATCTACGAGCAGTACTTC	CASSLRGIYEQYF
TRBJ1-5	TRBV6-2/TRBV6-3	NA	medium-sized	TGTGCCAGCGCATTCGGCCCGGATCAGCCCCAGCATTTT	CASAFGPDQPQHF
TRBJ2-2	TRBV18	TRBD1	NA	TGTGCCAGCTCACCACGACAGGGGGCGTCCCTCACCGGGGAGCTGTTTTTT	CASSPRQGASLTGELFF
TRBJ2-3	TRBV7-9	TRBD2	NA	TGTGCCAGCAGCTTCGGACTAGCGGGGGGAACAGATACGCAGTATTTT	CASSFGLAGGTDTQYF
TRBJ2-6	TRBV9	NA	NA	TGTGCCAGCAGCGTAGCGGTCGGGCTAGCGTCAAGCTCTGGGGCCAACGTCCTGACTTTC	CASSVAVGLASSSGANVLTF
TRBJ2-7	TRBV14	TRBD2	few	TGTGCCAGCAGCCAAGTTTGGGGACTAGACTACGAGCAGTACTTC	CASSQVWGLDYEQYF
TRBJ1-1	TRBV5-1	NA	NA	TGCGCCAGCAGCGTGGACCGACTCACTGAAGCTTTCTTT	CASSVDRLTEAFF
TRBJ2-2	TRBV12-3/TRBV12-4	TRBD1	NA	TGTGCCAGCAGTTTGATTGCAGGGGGAACCGGGGAGCTGTTTTTT	CASSLIAGGTGELFF
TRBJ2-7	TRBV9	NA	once	TGTGCCAGCAGCGTAGGTGTGGGACCCTACGAGCAGTACTTC	CASSVGVGPYEQYF
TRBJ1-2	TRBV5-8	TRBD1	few	TGTGCCAGCAGCACCCAGCACAGGGGAAACTATGGCTACACCTTC	CASSTQHRGNYGYTF
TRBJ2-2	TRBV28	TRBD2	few	TGTGCCAGCAGCGGGACTAGCGCAGGATTTGGGGAGCTGTTTTTT	CASSGTSAGFGELFF
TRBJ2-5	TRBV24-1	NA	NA	TGTGCCACCCAGAGGGAAGAGACCCAGTACTTC	CATQREETQYF
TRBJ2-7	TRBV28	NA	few	TGTGCCAGCAGAAGGGGGGGAGTCGGCGGGAGAGGGCAGTACTTC	CASRRGGVGGRGQYF
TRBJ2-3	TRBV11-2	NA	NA	TGTGCCAGCAGCTTAGCCGCAGGGAGCACAGATACGCAGTATTTT	CASSLAAGSTDTQYF
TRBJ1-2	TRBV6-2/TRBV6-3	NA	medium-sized	TGTGCCAGCAGTTACACGCAGGGTCTCGATGGCTACACCTTC	CASSYTQGLDGYTF
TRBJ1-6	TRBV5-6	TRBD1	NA	TGTGCCAGCAGCTTCGGGACAGGGAGGGATTATTCACCCCTCCACTTT	CASSFGTGRDYSPLHF
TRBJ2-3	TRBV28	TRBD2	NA	TGTGCCAGCAGTTTATCCACTAGCGGGAGTGGGGGGAGCACAGATACGCAGTATTTT	CASSLSTSGSGGSTDTQYF
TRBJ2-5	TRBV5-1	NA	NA	TGCGCCAGCAGCCTGATGGGGGCCGCAGATACCCAGTACTTC	CASSLMGAADTQYF
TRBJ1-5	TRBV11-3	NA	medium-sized	TGTGCCAGCAGCTTAGAACCCTTCCAGCCCCAGCATTTT	CASSLEPFQPQHF
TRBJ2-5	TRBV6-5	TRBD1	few	TGTGCCAGCAGTTACTTAGGGACAGCCTTCCAAGAGACCCAGTACTTC	CASSYLGTAFQETQYF
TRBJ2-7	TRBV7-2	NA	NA	TGTGCCAGCAGCCGTGGCACTAGCCTGAGAGCAGGCGAGCAGTACTTC	CASSRGTSLRAGEQYF
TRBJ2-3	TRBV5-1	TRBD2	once	TGCGCCAGCAGCACCTTGGGCGGGAGCGGAGATACGCAGTATTTT	CASSTLGGSGDTQYF
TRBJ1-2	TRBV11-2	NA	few	TGTGCCAGCAGCTCACTTAGATGGGGGCCGGCCTATGGCTACACCTTC	CASSSLRWGPAYGYTF
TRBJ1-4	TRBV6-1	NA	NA	TGTGCCAGCAGTGAACTATTGACGGGCGGCGAAAAACTGTTTTTT	CASSELLTGGEKLFF
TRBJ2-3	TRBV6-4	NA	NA	TGTGCCAGCAGTCTAGGGGGGAAAAGCACAGATACGCAGTATTTT	CASSLGGKSTDTQYF
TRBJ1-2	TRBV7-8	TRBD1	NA	TGTGCCAGCAGCCAGGGGGGTGGCTACACCTTC	CASSQGGGYTF
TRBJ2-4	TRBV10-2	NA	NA	TGCGCCAGCGGTGAGAGGGACATTCAGTACTTC	CASGERDIQYF
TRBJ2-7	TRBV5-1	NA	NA	TGCGCCAGCAGCTACCAACCTGGCGGGCCTTACAAGTCCTACGAGCAGTACTTC	CASSYQPGGPYKSYEQYF
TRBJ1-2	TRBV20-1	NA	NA	TGCAGTGCTATCCCCCGGGGGGCGGATAGCTATGGCTACACCTTC	CSAIPRGADSYGYTF
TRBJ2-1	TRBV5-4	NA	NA	TGTGCCAGCAGCTTGGCGGGTAATGAGCAGTTCTTC	CASSLAGNEQFF
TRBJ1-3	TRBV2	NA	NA	TGTGCCAGCAGTGGGAGGGCTAACACCATATATTTT	CASSGRANTIYF
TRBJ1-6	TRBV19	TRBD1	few	TGTGCCAGTAGTATAGGGGACAGGGATAATTCACCCCTCCACTTT	CASSIGDRDNSPLHF
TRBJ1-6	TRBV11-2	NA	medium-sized	TGTGCCAGCAGCTTAGCGAGCAATGCCCCTTCACCCCTCCACTTT	CASSLASNAPSPLHF
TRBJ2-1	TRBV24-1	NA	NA	TGTGCCACCAGTGACTCCTGGTTGGATGAGCAGTTCTTC	CATSDSWLDEQFF
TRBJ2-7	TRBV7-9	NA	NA	TGTGCCAGCAGCCCTCTAGAGTATGGCTACGAGCAGTACTTC	CASSPLEYGYEQYF
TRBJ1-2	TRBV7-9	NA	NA	TGTGCCAGCAGCGCGACAGGCAACTATCGAGGAGGCTACACCTTC	CASSATGNYRGGYTF
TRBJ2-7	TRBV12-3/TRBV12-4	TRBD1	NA	TGTGCCAGCAGTTGGGACAGGGGGCAGGAGCAGTACTTC	CASSWDRGQEQYF
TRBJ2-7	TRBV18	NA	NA	TGTGCCAGCTCACCAGGGCGAAGTGGCTACGAGCAGTACTTC	CASSPGRSGYEQYF
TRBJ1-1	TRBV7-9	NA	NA	TGTGCCAGCAGCCCGCTGAACACTGAAGCTTTCTTT	CASSPLNTEAFF